A selection of T cell receptor beta chains follows, all from one sample in a study of T cells expressing NK-cell markers. TCRdb re-analyzed the 5' RACE reads; it lists each CDR3 protein once, without DNA. The sample's table shows about 460,000 distinct CDR3 sequences. Source material: blood T cells: a sorted CD56 or NKG2C T cell subset, CD4+ or CD8+ T cells, or bulk PBMC T cells (not recorded which). The receptors come from a woman aged 45 to 65 in good health. Both conserved end residues are part of each CDR3. Each record gives: V gene, J gene, CDR3 protein.

TRBV5-1	TRBJ1-1	CASSLKGGPNTEAFF
TRBV9	TRBJ2-5	CASSVNPTGRQETQYF
TRBV5-1	TRBJ1-4	CASSSGTGGIVFEKLFF
TRBV5-1	TRBJ1-4	CASSLVGQTEKLFF
TRBV29-1	TRBJ2-3	CSVERGRQGTDTQYF
TRBV27	TRBJ2-1	CASSPRDYNEQFF
TRBV4-1	TRBJ2-2	CASSPLKLATNTGELFF
TRBV2	TRBJ1-4	CASSQGGLDEKLFF
TRBV19	TRBJ2-5	CASGAQGASGATQYF
TRBV7-9	TRBJ1-4	CASSFGGRNEKLFF
TRBV9	TRBJ1-1	CASTEGPGGGGGDTEAFF
TRBV29-1	TRBJ1-4	CSVLGALSTNEKLFF
TRBV3-1	TRBJ2-5	CASSQETSLGLETQYF
TRBV12-3/TRBV12-4	TRBJ1-1	CASSNKDSVIEAFF
TRBV7-9	TRBJ2-5	CASSLVVRREETQYF
TRBV6-5	TRBJ2-7	CASRQSSYEQYF
TRBV20-1	TRBJ2-3	CSATPSAIVTDTQYF
TRBV6-5	TRBJ2-3	CASSYHGGAGAPDTQYF
TRBV12-3/TRBV12-4	TRBJ2-2	CASGTSGRGYGGELFF
TRBV10-3	TRBJ2-5	CATGLAGSVETQYF
TRBV10-1	TRBJ2-7	CASSDPGQGRNEQYF